Sequencing of this TCR beta chain was carried out in a study of shared clonotypes between healthy human individuals. From germline, CDR1 is MNHNS and CDR2 SASEGT. The CDR3 extends over 14 amino acids. Germline trimming cut 5 bases from V and 4 bases from J; bases unmatched to any gene: 5. The CD4+ fraction was divided into a CD45RA+ naive subset and a CD45RA-negative memory subset. Repertoires were generated with immunoSEQ multiplex PCR, while TCRdb's copy carries only in-frame clones and drops some. The sample lists about 530,000 clones; 90% to 96% were seen once. The rearrangement uses TRBV6-1 and TRBJ2-3, with 8 bases fitting TRBD1. This sequence was found in a woman in her twenties or thirties in good health. Source material: naive CD4+ T cells sorted from blood. Specified subset: CD45RA+ positively selected. The CDR3 sequence: CASSLDRESDTQYF. The CDR3 DNA reads TGTGCCAGCAGTCTGGACAGGGAATCAGATACGCAGTATTTT.